These 2 T cell receptor beta chains share one sample of origin, sequenced in a study of T-cell reconstitution after alpha-beta-depleted transplantation in children. The TCRbeta library incorporated unique molecular identifiers. TCRdb processed the PCR reads anew with MiXCR; each CDR3 protein has one entry. This table holds hundreds of thousands of distinct CDR3 sequences, about 11% found once. Sequencing was performed on PBMCs from the stem cell graft donor, taken from the stem cell graft. These receptors came from a human donor who donated a stem cell graft to a child with acute lymphoblastic leukemia.

This clonotype was found many times. The rearrangement joins TRBV3-1 to TRBJ2-7; 7 positions match TRBD1. The CDR3 covers 14 residues. Trimming cost V 3 bases and J 4 bases; bases outside gene matches: 6. Germline V gene data show CDR1 as LGHDT and CDR2 as YNNKEL (reference sequence). The CDR3 protein is CASSHGQASYEQYF. CDR3 coding DNA: TGTGCCAGCAGCCATGGACAGGCCTCATACGAGCAGTACTTC.

With respect to this clonotype: It may be a read error: a sequence one base away is much more abundant. The chain employs TRBV6-2 or TRBV6-3 and TRBJ2-7, with TRBD1 matching 7 bases. V lost 2 bases, J lost 4 bases, and 5 bases stayed unmatched. This CDR3 is 14 amino acids long. Germline V CDR1 and CDR2: MNHEY, SVGEGT. CDR3 loop: CASSYLGQTYEQYF. The CDR3 nucleotides are TGTGCCAGCAGTTACCTGGGACAGACATACGAGCAGTACTTC.